Described below is a single T cell receptor (beta chain) sequence and its context. This CDR3 spans 16 amino acids. In germline, CDR1 is MGHRA, CDR2 YSYEKL. V dropped 3 bases and J dropped 6; count of bases not matched to a gene: 8. Measured with immunoSEQ multiplex PCR; TCRdb has only the in-frame clones, and not every one. Of approximately 31,000 clones listed, more than 90% are singletons. This entry is derived from a study of neoadjuvant nivolumab and ipilimumab in lung cancer. Sample: peripheral blood, taken after neoadjuvant nivolumab, alone or with ipilimumab, at or shortly before surgery. This receptor was obtained from an adult with non-small cell lung cancer. V gene TRBV4-1 combines with J gene TRBJ2-3; 11 nucleotides match TRBD2. CDR3 residues: CASSQERASGRDTQYF. The CDR3 DNA reads TGCGCCAGCAGCCAGGAAAGGGCTAGCGGGAGGGATACGCAGTATTTT.